A single sample gave rise to the 11 T cell receptor beta chains below, sequenced in a study of blood T cell repertoires in COVID-19. Method: immunoSEQ multiplex PCR; TCRdb's copy keeps in-frame clones and lacks some. The sample lists 310,000 or so clones, 65% to 90% seen once, with roughly a tenth in the top ten. Sequencing was done on a sample of PBMCs or T cells enriched from blood (not recorded which). These receptors came from a woman aged 18-35 years who had recovered from COVID-19.

Only one count was recorded for this clone. For the CDR3, the DNA is TGTGCCATCAGTGAGTGGGGTTCGGAGACAGGGTTAGACGAGCAGTACTTC. This encodes CAISEWGSETGLDEQYF. This chain joins TRBV10-3 and TRBJ2-7, with TRBD1 matching 7 bases. The V gene's germline CDR1 is ENHRY and CDR2 SYGVKD. The CDR3 runs to 17 residues. Trimming at V came to 1 base and at J to 5 bases, leaving 14 bases not matched to a gene.

This clone was seen a handful of times. This sequence joins TRBV2 and TRBJ1-6, with D perhaps TRBD1 (6 bases). The CDR3 runs 13 residues. The ends were cut back, 6 bases at V and 8 bases at J, with 11 bases in the middle. CDR1 and CDR2 (germline): SNHLY, FYNNEI. CDR3 DNA: TGTGCCAGCAGGGGGGGGGCCGATTCACCCCTCCACTTT. It specifies CASRGGADSPLHF.

The rearrangement uses TRBV24-1 and TRBJ1-2; a weak D match, TRBD1 (5 bases). Trimming took off 4 bases at V and 6 bases at J, with 11 bases between the two ends. CDR3 size: 13 residues. The germline CDR1 and CDR2 sequences are KGHDR and SFDVKD. The CDR3 here is CATSEGGIHGYTF. DNA for the CDR3: TGTGCCACCAGTGAGGGGGGTATCCATGGCTACACCTTC.

This rearrangement joins TRBV28 to TRBJ2-1; 7 bases are shared with TRBD1. The CDR3 runs to 18 residues. CDR1 is MDHEN and CDR2 is SYDVKM in the germline V gene. V lost 4 bases and J lost 0; bases outside the gene matches: 12. CDR3 amino acids: CASSSHNRYRGSYNEQFF. The CDR3, as DNA: TGTGCCAGCAGTTCCCACAACCGATACAGGGGCTCCTACAATGAGCAGTTCTTC.

This rearrangement joins TRBV30 to TRBJ2-1; 8 bases fit TRBD2. Per germline, CDR1 GTSNPN and CDR2 SVGIG (reference sequence). V gave up 5 bases and J gave up 3 bases; unmatched junction bases: 6. The length of the CDR3 is 14 residues. DNA for the CDR3: TGTGCCTGGGTACGGACTAGCAGCTACAATGAGCAGTTCTTC. Translating gives CAWVRTSSYNEQFF.

This chain joins TRBV5-1 and TRBJ1-6; no clear D. CDR1 is SGHRS and CDR2 is YFSETQ in the germline V gene. V was trimmed by 0 bases and J by 10 bases, leaving 14 bases between them. This CDR3 comprises 15 residues. CDR3: CASSLVGQLQSPLHF. DNA for the CDR3: TGCGCCAGCAGCTTGGTGGGCCAGTTACAGTCACCCCTCCACTTT. Full variable domain (remainder filled in from reference TRBV5-1 and TRBJ1-6): KAGVTQTPRYLIKTRGQQVTLSCSPISGHRSVSWYQQTPGQGLQFLFEYFSETQRNKGNFPGRFSGRQFSNSRSEMNVSTLELGDSALYLCASSLVGQLQSPLHFGNGTRLTVT.

The chain couples TRBV30 to TRBJ1-1; tentative D call: TRBD1 (5 bases). The V end lost 4 bases, the J end lost 7 bases, and 16 bases lay between the germline ends. Germline V gene sequence: CDR1 GTSNPN, CDR2 SVGIG (reference sequence). This CDR3 spans 13 amino acids. This CDR3 is CAWTVGGSGEAFF. The DNA for the CDR3 is TGTGCCTGGACCGTCGGGGGGAGTGGTGAAGCTTTCTTT.

CDR3 in DNA: TGTGCCAGCAGTGAGGGACAGAGTAGCAATCAGCCCCAGCATTTT. This gives the protein CASSEGQSSNQPQHF. The chain combines TRBV2 with TRBJ1-5, with 7 positions matching TRBD1. V lost 3 bases to trimming and J lost 0 bases; unmatched junction nucleotides: 2. The germline gives CDR1 SNHLY, CDR2 FYNNEI. The CDR3 totals 15 residues. The full variable domain, its missing parts supplied by reference TRBV2 and TRBJ1-5, is EPEVTQTPSHQVTQMGQEVILRCVPISNHLYFYWYRQILGQKVEFLVSFYNNEISEKSEIFDDQFSVERPDGSNFTLKIRSTKLEDSAMYFCASSEGQSSNQPQHFGDGTRLSIL.

The rearrangement uses TRBV5-1 and TRBJ2-5; the match to TRBD1 covers 8 bases. Trimming cost V 7 bases and J 2 bases; bases outside gene matches: 4. The CDR3 extends over 13 amino acids. Germline CDR1 reads SGHRS; CDR2 reads YFSETQ. The CDR3 region has the DNA TGCGCCAGCCAGGGGGCCCGGCAAGAGACCCAGTACTTC. This codes for CASQGARQETQYF.

V is TRBV3-1 (or the pseudogene TRBV3-2) and J is TRBJ1-5; D is unresolved. CDR3 length equals 13 residues. The ends were cut back, 1 base at V and 4 bases at J, with 5 bases in the middle. Per germline, CDR1 LGHDT and CDR2 YNNKEL (reference sequence). CDR3 region: CASSQGPNQPQHF. For the CDR3, the DNA is TGTGCCAGCAGCCAAGGTCCGAATCAGCCCCAGCATTTT.

The chain combines TRBV3-1 (or the pseudogene TRBV3-2) with TRBJ2-7; unclear D gene. The CDR3 is made up of 12 amino acids. The V and J ends lost 4 bases and 5 bases respectively, with 9 bases between them. Germline CDR1 and CDR2: LGHDT and YNNKEL (reference sequence). CDR3 region: CASSPRDNEQYF. As DNA, the CDR3 is TGTGCCAGCAGCCCGAGAGATAACGAGCAGTACTTC.